This section outlines one TCR beta chain sequence together with its context. V lost 8 bases and J lost 5; bases outside the gene matches: 10. The CDR3 length is 14 residues. Germline lookup yields CDR1 MNHEY and CDR2 SVGAGI. This specimen belongs to a study of blood T cell repertoires in COVID-19. Overall study: Acute and convalescent COVID-19 samples came from the United States, Italy and Spain.

Clones were read by immunoSEQ multiplex PCR, and TCRdb kept only the in-frame ones, dropping some. The data show approximately 220,000 clones, about 80% seen once. The TCR comes from a woman aged 55-70 years with acute or convalescent COVID-19. The chain links TRBV6-5 to TRBJ2-5, with 8 bases that match TRBD2. Sequencing was done on a sample of peripheral blood. CDR3 sequence (DNA): TGTGCCAGCCTCGGATACTCGGGGGGGGAGACCCAGTACTTC. This gives the protein CASLGYSGGETQYF.